This T cell receptor (beta chain) was obtained from a study of blood T cell repertoires in COVID-19. Across the study: Material from acute and convalescent COVID-19 was sourced from the United States, Italy and Spain. PBMCs, B-cell-depleted T cells, or T cells provided the cDNA or gDNA that made up the material.

Sequenced by immunoSEQ multiplex PCR; TCRdb stores in-frame clones only, minus some. The data contain 400,000 to 450,000 clones, about nine tenths of them singletons. Material for sequencing was peripheral blood. The source of this sequence is a woman in her forties or fifties with COVID-19, enrolled during active disease.

The CDR3 loop is CASKEISGGELFF. CDR3 nucleotides: TGTGCCAGTAAGGAGATTTCAGGGGGGGAGCTGTTTTTT. This chain joins TRBV19 and TRBJ2-2, with D perhaps TRBD1 (5 bases). In germline, CDR1 is LNHDA, CDR2 SQIVND (reference sequence). V was trimmed by 7 bases and J by 8 bases, leaving 14 bases between them. The CDR3 covers 13 residues.